This T cell receptor (beta chain) was sequenced for a study of shared clonotypes between healthy human individuals. CDR3 length: 12 residues. V shed 7 bases and J shed 3 bases, with 10 bases lying between them. Germline-derived CDR1 and CDR2 are MNHEY and SVGAGI. About this clone itself: What it binds is unknown.

Using immunoSEQ multiplex PCR, the repertoire was profiled, and TCRdb retains in-frame clones only, with some absent. The sample includes some 2.1 million clones, 80% to 95% of them seen just once. The naive CD8 subset, CD45RO-negative cells positively selected for CCR7, excluded terminally differentiated effector memory CD45RA+ cells. Study observations and caveats: Compared with clonotypes that all four donors shared, non-shared clonotypes had lower generation probabilities. Incompleteness in sorted-subset sequencing, despite large depth, was shown by rarefaction.

The chain joins TRBV6-5 to TRBJ2-7; D may be TRBD1 (6 bases). The source material was naive CD8+ T cells from PBMCs. The source of this sequence is a man aged 18 to 29 in good health. Some clones in this sample may be carry-over from other donors' samples. CDR3 sequence (DNA): TGTGCCAGCACTTCAGGGGACTACGAGCAGTACTTC. This sequence encodes CASTSGDYEQYF.